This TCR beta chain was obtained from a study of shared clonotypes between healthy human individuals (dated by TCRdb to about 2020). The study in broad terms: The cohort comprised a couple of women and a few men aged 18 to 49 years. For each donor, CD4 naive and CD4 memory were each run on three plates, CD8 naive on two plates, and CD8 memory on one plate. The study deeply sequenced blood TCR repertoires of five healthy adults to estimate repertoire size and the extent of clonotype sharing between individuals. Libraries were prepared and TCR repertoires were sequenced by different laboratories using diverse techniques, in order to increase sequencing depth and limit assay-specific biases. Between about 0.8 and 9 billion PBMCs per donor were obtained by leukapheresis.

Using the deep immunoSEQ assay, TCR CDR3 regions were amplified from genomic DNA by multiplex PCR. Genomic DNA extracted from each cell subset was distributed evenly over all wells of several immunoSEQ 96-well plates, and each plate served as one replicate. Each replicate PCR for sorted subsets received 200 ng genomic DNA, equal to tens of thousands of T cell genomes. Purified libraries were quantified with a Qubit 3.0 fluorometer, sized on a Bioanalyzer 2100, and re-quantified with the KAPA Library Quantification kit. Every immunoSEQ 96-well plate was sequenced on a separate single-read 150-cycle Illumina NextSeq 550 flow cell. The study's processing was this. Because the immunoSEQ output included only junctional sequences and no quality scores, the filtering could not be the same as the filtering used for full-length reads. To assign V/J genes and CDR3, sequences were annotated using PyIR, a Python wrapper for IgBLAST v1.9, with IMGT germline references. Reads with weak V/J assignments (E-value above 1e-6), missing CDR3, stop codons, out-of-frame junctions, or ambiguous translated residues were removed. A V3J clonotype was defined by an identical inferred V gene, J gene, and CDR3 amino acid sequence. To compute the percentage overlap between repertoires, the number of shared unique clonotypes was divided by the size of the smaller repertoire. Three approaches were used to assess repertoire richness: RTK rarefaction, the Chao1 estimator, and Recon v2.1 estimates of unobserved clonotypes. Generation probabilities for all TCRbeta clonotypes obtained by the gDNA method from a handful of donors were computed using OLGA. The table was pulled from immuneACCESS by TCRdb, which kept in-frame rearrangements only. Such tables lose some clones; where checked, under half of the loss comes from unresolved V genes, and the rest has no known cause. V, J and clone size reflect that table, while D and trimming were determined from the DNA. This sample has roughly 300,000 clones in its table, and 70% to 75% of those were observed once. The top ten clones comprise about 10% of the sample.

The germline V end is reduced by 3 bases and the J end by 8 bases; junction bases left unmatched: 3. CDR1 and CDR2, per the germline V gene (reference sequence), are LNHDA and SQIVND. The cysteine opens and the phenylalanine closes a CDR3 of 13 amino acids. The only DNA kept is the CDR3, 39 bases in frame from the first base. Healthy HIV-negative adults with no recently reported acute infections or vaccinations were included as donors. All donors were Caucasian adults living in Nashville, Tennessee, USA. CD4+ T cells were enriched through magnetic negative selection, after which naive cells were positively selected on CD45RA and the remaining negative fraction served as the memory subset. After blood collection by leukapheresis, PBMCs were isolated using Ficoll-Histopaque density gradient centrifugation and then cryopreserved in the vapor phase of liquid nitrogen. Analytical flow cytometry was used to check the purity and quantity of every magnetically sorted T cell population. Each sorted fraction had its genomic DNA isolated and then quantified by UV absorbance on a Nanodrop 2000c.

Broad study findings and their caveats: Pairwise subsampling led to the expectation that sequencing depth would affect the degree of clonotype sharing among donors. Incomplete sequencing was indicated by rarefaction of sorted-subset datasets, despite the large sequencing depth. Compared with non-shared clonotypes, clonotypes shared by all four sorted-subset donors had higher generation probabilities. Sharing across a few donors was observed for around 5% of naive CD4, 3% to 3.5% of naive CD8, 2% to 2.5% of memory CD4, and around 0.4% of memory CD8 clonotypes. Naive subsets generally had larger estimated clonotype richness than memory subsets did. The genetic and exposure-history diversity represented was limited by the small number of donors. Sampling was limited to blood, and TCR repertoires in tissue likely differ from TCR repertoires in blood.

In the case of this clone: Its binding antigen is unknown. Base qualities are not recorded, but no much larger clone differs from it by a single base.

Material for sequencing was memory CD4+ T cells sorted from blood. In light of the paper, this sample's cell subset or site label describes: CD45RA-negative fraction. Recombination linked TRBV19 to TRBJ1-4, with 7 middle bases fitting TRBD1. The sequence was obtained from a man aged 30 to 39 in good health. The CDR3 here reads CASSIVTGEKLFF. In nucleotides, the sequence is TGTGCCAGTAGTATTGTGACAGGGGAAAAACTGTTTTTT.